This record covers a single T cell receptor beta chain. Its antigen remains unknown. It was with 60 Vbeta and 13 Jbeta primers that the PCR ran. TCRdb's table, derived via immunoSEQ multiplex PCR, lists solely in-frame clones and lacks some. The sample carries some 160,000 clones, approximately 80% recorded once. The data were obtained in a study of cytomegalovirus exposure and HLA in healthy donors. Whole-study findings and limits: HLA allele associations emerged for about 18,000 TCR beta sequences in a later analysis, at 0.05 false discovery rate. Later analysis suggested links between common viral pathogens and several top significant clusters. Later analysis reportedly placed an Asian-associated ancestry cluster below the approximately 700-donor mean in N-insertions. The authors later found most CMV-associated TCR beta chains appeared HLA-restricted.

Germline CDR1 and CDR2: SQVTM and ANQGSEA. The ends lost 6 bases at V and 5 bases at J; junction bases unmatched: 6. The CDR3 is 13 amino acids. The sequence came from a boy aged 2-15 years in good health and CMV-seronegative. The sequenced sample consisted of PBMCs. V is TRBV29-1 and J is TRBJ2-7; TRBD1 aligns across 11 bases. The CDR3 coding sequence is TGCAGCGTCGCTCGGACAGGGGGCAACGAGCAGTACTTC. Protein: CSVARTGGNEQYF.